Listed below are T cell receptor beta chains from one sample, sequenced in a study of blood T cells in healthy people across ages. One entry per CDR3 protein, called by TCRdb with MiXCR from the 5' RACE reads. The sample yields 650,000 to 800,000 distinct CDR3 sequences, under 45% seen once. The sample taken for sequencing was blood. The receptor set was obtained from a man in his sixties in good health. The CDR3 runs from the conserved cysteine through the conserved F or W. A D gene is named only where the DNA matches it firmly. Size values are once, few and many counts, or a class for expanded clones, and some rows have none.

v_call: TRBV12-3/TRBV12-4; clone_size: -; cdr3_length: 15; j_call: TRBJ1-6; d_call: -; cdr3_aa: CASSPLGPDNSPLHF; cdr3_nt: TGTGCCAGCAGCCCCCTCGGGCCGGATAATTCACCCCTCCACTTT
v_call: TRBV11-2; clone_size: -; cdr3_length: 12; j_call: TRBJ2-7; d_call: TRBD1; cdr3_aa: CASRTGYNEQYF; cdr3_nt: TGTGCCAGCAGGACAGGGTACAATGAGCAGTACTTC
v_call: TRBV28; clone_size: few; cdr3_length: 15; j_call: TRBJ2-1; d_call: TRBD1; cdr3_aa: CASSLPTGNYNEQFF; cdr3_nt: TGTGCCAGCAGTTTACCGACAGGGAATTACAATGAGCAGTTCTTC
v_call: TRBV20-1; clone_size: -; cdr3_length: 15; j_call: TRBJ2-1; d_call: TRBD2; cdr3_aa: CSARGSSGGLDEQFF; cdr3_nt: TGCAGTGCTAGGGGGTCTAGCGGGGGTTTAGATGAGCAGTTCTTC
v_call: TRBV7-8; clone_size: -; cdr3_length: 14; j_call: TRBJ2-3; d_call: -; cdr3_aa: CASSPFGENQPQYF; cdr3_nt: TGTGCCAGCAGCCCCTTTGGCGAGAATCAGCCCCAGTATTTT
v_call: TRBV10-1; clone_size: -; cdr3_length: 13; j_call: TRBJ1-1; d_call: -; cdr3_aa: CASSRGRDTEAFF; cdr3_nt: TGCGCCAGCAGCCGGGGCAGGGACACTGAAGCTTTCTTT
v_call: TRBV27; clone_size: -; cdr3_length: 13; j_call: TRBJ2-3; d_call: -; cdr3_aa: CASRTVGTDTQYF; cdr3_nt: TGTGCCAGCAGAACGGTGGGGACAGATACGCAGTATTTT
v_call: TRBV29-1; clone_size: -; cdr3_length: 14; j_call: TRBJ2-1; d_call: -; cdr3_aa: CSAGGLVGAYEQFF; cdr3_nt: TGCAGCGCCGGAGGTCTAGTGGGGGCCTATGAGCAGTTCTTC
v_call: TRBV24-1; clone_size: few; cdr3_length: 13; j_call: TRBJ2-1; d_call: -; cdr3_aa: CATSEDSDNEQFF; cdr3_nt: TGTGCCACCAGTGAGGACAGCGACAATGAGCAGTTCTTC
v_call: TRBV30; clone_size: few; cdr3_length: 13; j_call: TRBJ2-3; d_call: -; cdr3_aa: CAWSLDSTDTQYF; cdr3_nt: TGTGCCTGGAGTCTAGACAGCACAGATACGCAGTATTTT
v_call: TRBV28; clone_size: once; cdr3_length: 17; j_call: TRBJ2-3; d_call: -; cdr3_aa: CASSLFRSRTPTDTQYF; cdr3_nt: TGTGCCAGCAGTTTATTTCGTTCGAGGACTCCGACAGATACGCAGTATTTT
v_call: TRBV5-1; clone_size: -; cdr3_length: 14; j_call: TRBJ2-7; d_call: TRBD1; cdr3_aa: CASSRPGQNYEQYF; cdr3_nt: TGCGCCAGCAGCCGCCCGGGACAGAACTACGAGCAGTACTTC
v_call: TRBV7-2; clone_size: -; cdr3_length: 13; j_call: TRBJ1-5; d_call: -; cdr3_aa: CASSYRINQPQHF; cdr3_nt: TGTGCCAGCAGCTACCGAATAAATCAGCCCCAGCATTTT
v_call: TRBV4-3; clone_size: -; cdr3_length: 15; j_call: TRBJ1-6; d_call: TRBD1; cdr3_aa: CASSQVRQGFSPLHF; cdr3_nt: TGCGCCAGCAGCCAAGTGAGACAGGGTTTTTCACCCCTCCACTTT
v_call: TRBV14; clone_size: -; cdr3_length: 14; j_call: TRBJ2-7; d_call: -; cdr3_aa: CASSPRGVSYEQYF; cdr3_nt: TGTGCCAGCAGCCCCCGGGGCGTTTCCTACGAGCAGTACTTC
v_call: TRBV11-3; clone_size: -; cdr3_length: 14; j_call: TRBJ2-7; d_call: TRBD1; cdr3_aa: CASSLNPATGAQYF; cdr3_nt: TGTGCCAGCAGCTTAAATCCTGCCACAGGGGCCCAGTACTTC
v_call: TRBV4-3; clone_size: -; cdr3_length: 14; j_call: TRBJ2-3; d_call: TRBD2; cdr3_aa: CASSSGGVADTQYF; cdr3_nt: TGCGCCAGCAGTAGCGGGGGGGTAGCAGATACGCAGTATTTT
v_call: TRBV6-2/TRBV6-3; clone_size: -; cdr3_length: 15; j_call: TRBJ2-5; d_call: TRBD1; cdr3_aa: CSSSYVDRVQETQYF; cdr3_nt: TGTTCCAGCAGTTACGTCGACAGGGTCCAAGAGACCCAGTACTTC
v_call: TRBV28; clone_size: -; cdr3_length: 14; j_call: TRBJ1-6; d_call: -; cdr3_aa: CASTLGVSGSPLHF; cdr3_nt: TGTGCCAGCACCCTTGGGGTCTCGGGTTCACCCCTCCACTTT
v_call: TRBV20-1; clone_size: -; cdr3_length: 13; j_call: TRBJ2-2; d_call: -; cdr3_aa: CSAIWVRTGELFF; cdr3_nt: TGCAGTGCCATATGGGTTCGCACCGGGGAGCTGTTTTTT
v_call: TRBV6-2/TRBV6-3; clone_size: -; cdr3_length: 15; j_call: TRBJ1-5; d_call: -; cdr3_aa: CASSYAQNSNQPQHF; cdr3_nt: TGTGCCAGCAGTTACGCTCAAAATAGCAATCAGCCCCAGCATTTT
v_call: TRBV30; clone_size: -; cdr3_length: 13; j_call: TRBJ1-2; d_call: TRBD1; cdr3_aa: CAWGGQGAAGYTF; cdr3_nt: TGTGCCTGGGGAGGACAGGGGGCGGCCGGCTACACCTTC